The 19 T cell receptor beta chains given below trace back to one sample, sequenced in a study of CD8 T cells in ankylosing spondylitis (dated by TCRdb to the late 2010s). Broad study findings and their caveats: A TCR beta motif of roughly 8 highly homologous amino acid variants appeared characteristic of blood from ankylosing spondylitis patients.

The library was obtained by 5' RACE. The reads were generated on an Illumina HiSeq 2500. The public reads were reanalyzed by TCRdb: fastp trimming at Q25, MiXCR alignment, in-frame beta chains only. One record per CDR3 amino acid sequence lists the most common genes and DNA. The sample data list around 140,000 distinct CDR3 sequences, and about 15% of these were observed just once. In total, the top ten clones hold 30% to 35% of the sample. Their antigens remain unidentified. Sample: blood, either unsorted or a sorted T cell fraction (not recorded which). The receptor set was obtained from a male donor with ankylosing spondylitis.

This clonotype has at least ten counts. The chain joins TRBV28 to TRBJ2-5, with TRBD2 matching over 11 bases. Germline-derived CDR1 and CDR2 are MDHEN and SYDVKM. This CDR3 comprises 17 residues. The V gene end was trimmed by 5 bases and the J gene end by 3 bases; junction bases not matched to a gene: 11. Here the CDR3 DNA reads TGTGCCAGCAGTACGCTGACTAGCGGGACGTTGGAAGAGACCCAGTACTTC. Protein sequence: CASSTLTSGTLEETQYF.

This clonotype was detected only a few times. The rearrangement links TRBV5-1 to TRBJ2-7; a weak D match, TRBD2 (6 bases). CDR3 length equals 13 residues. The ends were cut back, 5 bases at V and 0 bases at J, with 9 bases in the middle. Germline loops: CDR1 SGHRS, CDR2 YFSETQ. The CDR3 coding sequence is TGCGCCAGCAGGGGCGGGAACTCCTACGAGCAGTACTTC. It codes for CASRGGNSYEQYF.

The V and J genes are TRBV5-1 and TRBJ2-2, with 10 bases fitting TRBD2. Germline V lookup: CDR1 SGHRS, CDR2 YFSETQ. The length of the CDR3 is 18 residues. Trimming cost V 4 bases and J 2 bases; bases outside gene matches: 11. CDR3 loop: CASSLGLAGEINTGELFF. As DNA, the CDR3 is TGCGCCAGCAGCCTCGGTCTAGCGGGAGAAATTAACACCGGGGAGCTGTTTTTT.

This chain's CDR3 is CASSPEVGSASYEQYF. In DNA, the CDR3 is TGTGCCAGCAGTCCCGAGGTGGGTTCTGCTTCCTACGAGCAGTACTTC. The chain combines TRBV28 with TRBJ2-7; the D is unclear. The CDR3 is 16 amino acids. Per the germline V gene, CDR1 is MDHEN and CDR2 is SYDVKM. V lost 5 bases and J lost 1, with 18 bases in between.

This clonotype was counted only a few times. The V gene is TRBV4-3, the J gene TRBJ2-5, with D uncertain. The ends were cut back, 0 bases at V and 3 bases at J, with 11 bases in the middle. Germline V lookup: CDR1 LGHNA, CDR2 YSLEER. CDR3 length: 15 residues. Here the CDR3 DNA reads TGCGCCAGCAGCCAAGATACGCTAGAGGAAGAGACCCAGTACTTC. Residues: CASSQDTLEEETQYF.

This clonotype was found a few times. V and J are TRBV4-1 and TRBJ1-2, with 7 nucleotides matching TRBD1. The CDR3 sequence is 16 residues long. The V gene end was trimmed by 4 bases and the J gene end by 0 bases; junction bases not matched to a gene: 8. Germline V gene lookup returns CDR1 MGHRA and CDR2 YSYEKL. The chain's CDR3 is CASSPGQWGPNYGYTF. The CDR3 DNA follows: TGCGCCAGCAGCCCGGGACAGTGGGGCCCTAACTATGGCTACACCTTC.

The chain uses TRBV2 and TRBJ2-7, with TRBD1 matching over 8 bases. V was clipped by 7 bases and J by 4 bases; unmatched bases: 6. This CDR3 is built from 13 residues. Per the germline V gene, CDR1 is SNHLY and CDR2 is FYNNEI. CDR3 sequence reads: CASIPTGAYEQYF. CDR3 in DNA: TGTGCCAGCATCCCGACAGGGGCTTACGAGCAGTACTTC. The whole variable domain, remainder taken from reference TRBV2 and TRBJ2-7, is EPEVTQTPSHQVTQMGQEVILRCVPISNHLYFYWYRQILGQKVEFLVSFYNNEISEKSEIFDDQFSVERPDGSNFTLKIRSTKLEDSAMYFCASIPTGAYEQYFGPGTRLTVT.

The table lists this clonotype with a few counts. The V and J genes are TRBV7-9 and TRBJ1-2, with TRBD1 matching 7 bases. Germline V gene lookup returns CDR1 SEHNR and CDR2 FQNEAQ (reference sequence). This CDR3 is 17 amino acids long. V lost 1 base and J lost 8; bases outside the gene matches: 16. The CDR3 coding sequence is TGTGCCAGCAGCTTAGTCTTGGAGGGGGCGCAAATACAGGGCTACACCTTC. This sequence encodes CASSLVLEGAQIQGYTF.

In the case of this clonotype: The junction departs from the called germline gene at one end, perhaps through a read error. CDR3 amino acids: CASSLESDRGIF. For the CDR3, the DNA is TGCGCCAGCAGCTTGGAATCGGACAGGGGTATCTTC. The gene calls are TRBV5-1 and TRBJ2-1; TRBD1 agrees at 9 bases. Germline CDR1 is SGHRS and CDR2 is YFSETQ. The CDR3 runs to 12 residues.

J is TRBJ2-5 and V is TRBV2; 9 bases align to TRBD1. J lost 1 base, V lost 6 bases, and 6 bases had no gene match. Germline CDR1 reads SNHLY; CDR2 reads FYNNEI. The CDR3 is made up of 15 amino acids. This chain's CDR3 is CASRDGQGSQETQYF. CDR3 DNA sequence: TGTGCCAGCAGAGACGGACAGGGGAGCCAAGAGACCCAGTACTTC.

The V call is TRBV12-3 or TRBV12-4, the J call TRBJ2-7; 7 bases line up with TRBD2. CDR3 length: 14 residues. V dropped 6 bases and J dropped 10; count of bases not matched to a gene: 15. The CDR3 is CASRLGGSLNDQYF. CDR3 nucleotides: TGTGCCAGCAGATTGGGCGGGAGCCTTAATGATCAGTACTTC.

This clonotype came up many times. The rearrangement uses TRBV5-1 and TRBJ1-1; TRBD1 aligns across 8 bases. The V gene's germline CDR1 is SGHRS and CDR2 YFSETQ. This CDR3 has 13 residues. The V and J ends lost 4 bases and 11 bases, in that order; junction bases with no gene match: 10. CDR3 coding DNA: TGCGCCAGCAGCGACGGACAGGGAGGAAGCGCTTTCTTT. It translates to CASSDGQGGSAFF.

In its sample, this clonotype was seen a few times. The chain employs TRBV5-1 and TRBJ1-1; unclear D gene. V shed 0 bases and J shed 5 bases, with 14 bases lying between them. The CDR3 sequence is 15 residues long. Germline CDR1 reads SGHRS; CDR2 reads YFSETQ. For the CDR3, the DNA is TGCGCCAGCAGCTTGGCCGAGACACCCGGGACTGAAGCTTTCTTT. It yields the protein CASSLAETPGTEAFF.

The table lists this clonotype with many counts. The V and J genes are TRBV13 and TRBJ2-5; D not certain. Germline CDR1 and CDR2: PRHDT and FYEKMQ (reference sequence). V lost 4 bases and J lost 2, with 11 bases in between. The CDR3 runs to 14 residues. CDR3: CASSYRIWQETQYF. CDR3 bases: TGTGCCAGCAGCTACCGTATTTGGCAAGAGACCCAGTACTTC.

This chain links TRBV15 with TRBJ2-5; 7 positions agree with TRBD2. Germline values: CDR1 LNHNV, CDR2 YYDKDF (reference sequence). Losses at the gene ends were 10 bases for V and 1 base for J; bases not matched to a gene: 9. This CDR3 comprises 14 residues. CDR3 nucleotide sequence: TGTGCCATTGAAACTAGCGCGATCCAAGAGACCCAGTACTTC. This gives the protein CAIETSAIQETQYF.

This clonotype was counted a few times. The junction does not match germline at one end; this may be a read error. The J gene is TRBJ1-2, the V gene TRBV6-1; no clear D. Germline CDR1 is MNHNS and CDR2 is SASEGT. The CDR3 contains 8 residues. DNA for the CDR3: TGTGCCAGCAGAGACGGCTTCTTC. As protein: CASRDGFF.

The chain uses TRBV3-1 and TRBJ2-7; 13 bases align to TRBD2. The germline V gene has CDR1 LGHDT and CDR2 YNNKEL (reference sequence). This CDR3 is 19 amino acids long. Trimming cost V 4 bases and J 4 bases; bases outside gene matches: 16. The CDR3 sequence is CASSPPVGLAGSRSYEQYF. In nucleotides, the CDR3 is TGTGCCAGCAGCCCGCCCGTGGGACTAGCGGGAAGTAGGTCATACGAGCAGTACTTC.

V gene TRBV4-3 combines with J gene TRBJ1-4; 9 bases match TRBD1. Germline V gene data show CDR1 as LGHNA and CDR2 as YSLEER. The CDR3 runs to 14 residues. Losses at the gene ends were 4 bases for V and 8 bases for J; bases not matched to a gene: 5. CDR3: CASSPGTGWEKLFF. The CDR3 coding sequence is TGCGCCAGCAGCCCCGGGACAGGGTGGGAAAAACTGTTTTTT.

There are a few counts of this clonotype. V gene TRBV4-1 combines with J gene TRBJ2-1, with D unclear. Trimming left V 1 base short and J 8 bases short, with 6 bases between. There are 12 residues in the CDR3. Per the germline V gene, CDR1 is MGHRA and CDR2 is YSYEKL. The CDR3 DNA follows: TGCGCCAGCAGCCAAGGACGGGATGAGCAGTTCTTC. This gives the protein CASSQGRDEQFF.